The clone carrying this TCR beta chain appeared a single time. The record originates from a study of CD8+CD57+ T cells in acquired aplastic anemia. Study in general: Sorted CD4+ and CD8+ cells gave a mean 3.2 ug DNA, range about 0.19 to 27.4 ug.

The CDR3 sequence is 15 residues long. CDR1 and CDR2 from the germline V gene are SGHRS and YFSETQ. Between the trimmed V and J ends, which lost 0 bases and 5 bases, there was a span of 14 bases. Whoever was chosen for sequencing had shown CD8+CD57+ cell expansion by flow cytometry. The template used for profiling TCR beta VDJ and CDR3 was genomic DNA. A single record per CDR3 protein comes from TCRdb applying MiXCR to the reads. The sample has some 170,000 distinct CDR3 sequences, 47% seen once. This clonotype was sampled from a human donor with aplastic anemia. J is TRBJ2-5 and V is TRBV5-1, with D tentatively TRBD1 (5 bases). Sequencing used sorted CD4+, CD8+, or CD8+CD57+ T cells (not recorded which) from PBMCs. As DNA, the CDR3 is TGCGCCAGCAGCTTGGAGACAGACCTTTGGGAGACCCAGTACTTC. Translation: CASSLETDLWETQYF.